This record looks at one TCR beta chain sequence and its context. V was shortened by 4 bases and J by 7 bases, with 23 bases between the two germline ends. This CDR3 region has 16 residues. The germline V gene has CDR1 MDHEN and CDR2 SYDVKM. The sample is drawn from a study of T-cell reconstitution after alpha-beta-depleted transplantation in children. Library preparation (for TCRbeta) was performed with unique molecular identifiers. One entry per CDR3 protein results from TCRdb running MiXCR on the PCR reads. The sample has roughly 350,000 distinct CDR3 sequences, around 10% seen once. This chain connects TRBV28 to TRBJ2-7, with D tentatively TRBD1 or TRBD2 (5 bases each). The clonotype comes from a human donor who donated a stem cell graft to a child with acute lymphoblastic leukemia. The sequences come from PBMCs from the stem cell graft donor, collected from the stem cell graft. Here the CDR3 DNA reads TGTGCCAGCAGTTCGAGGGGTGGGGGTTCGGTAAGAGAGCAGTACTTC. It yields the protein CASSSRGGGSVREQYF.